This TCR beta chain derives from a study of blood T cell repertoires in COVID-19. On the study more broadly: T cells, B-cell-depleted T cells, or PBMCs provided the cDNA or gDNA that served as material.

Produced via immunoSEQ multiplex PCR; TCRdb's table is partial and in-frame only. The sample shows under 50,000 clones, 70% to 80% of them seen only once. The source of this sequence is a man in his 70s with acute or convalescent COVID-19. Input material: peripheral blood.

The chain's CDR3 is CASSLIGEGKPEAFF. CDR3 nucleotide sequence: TGTGCCAGCAGTTTGATAGGGGAGGGGAAGCCTGAAGCTTTCTTT. The chain carries TRBV28 and TRBJ1-1; a possible D gene is TRBD1 (5 bases). The ends were cut back, 3 bases at V and 6 bases at J, with 17 bases in the middle. This CDR3 is built from 15 residues. Germline assignment: CDR1 MDHEN and CDR2 SYDVKM. Full variable domain (outside the CDR3, taken from reference TRBV28 and TRBJ1-1): DVKVTQSSRYLVKRTGEKVFLECVQDMDHENMFWYRQDPGLGLRLIYFSYDVKMKEKGDIPEGYSVSREKKERFSLILESASTNQTSMYLCASSLIGEGKPEAFFGQGTRLTVV.